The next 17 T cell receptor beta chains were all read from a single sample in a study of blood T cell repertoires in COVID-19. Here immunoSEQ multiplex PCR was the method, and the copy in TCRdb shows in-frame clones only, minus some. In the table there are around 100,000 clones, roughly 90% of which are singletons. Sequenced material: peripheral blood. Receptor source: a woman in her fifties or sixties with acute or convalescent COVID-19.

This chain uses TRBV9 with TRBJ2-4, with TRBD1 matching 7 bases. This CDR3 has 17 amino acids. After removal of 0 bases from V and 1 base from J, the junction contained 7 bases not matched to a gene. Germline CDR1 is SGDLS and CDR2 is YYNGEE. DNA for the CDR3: TGTGCCAGCAGCGTAGAGGACAGGCTGGGGGCCAAAAACATTCAGTACTTC. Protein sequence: CASSVEDRLGAKNIQYF.

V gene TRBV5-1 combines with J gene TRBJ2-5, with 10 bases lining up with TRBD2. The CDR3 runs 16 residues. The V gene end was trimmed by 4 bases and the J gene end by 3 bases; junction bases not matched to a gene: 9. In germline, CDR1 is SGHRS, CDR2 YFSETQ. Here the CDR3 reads CASSPEGAGGEETQYF. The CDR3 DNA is TGCGCCAGCAGCCCAGAGGGAGCGGGAGGGGAAGAGACCCAGTACTTC.

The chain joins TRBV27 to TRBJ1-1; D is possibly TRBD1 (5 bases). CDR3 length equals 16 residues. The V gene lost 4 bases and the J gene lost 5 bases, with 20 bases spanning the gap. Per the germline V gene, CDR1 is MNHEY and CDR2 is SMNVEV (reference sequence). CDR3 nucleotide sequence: TGTGCCAGCAGTTCCACCCAGGGAAGGCGGGGAACTGAAGCTTTCTTT. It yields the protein CASSSTQGRRGTEAFF.

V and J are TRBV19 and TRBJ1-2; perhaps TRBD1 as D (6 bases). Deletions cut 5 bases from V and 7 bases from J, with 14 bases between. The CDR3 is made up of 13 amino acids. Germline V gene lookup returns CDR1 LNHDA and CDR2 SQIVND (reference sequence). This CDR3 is CASSHREGSGYTF. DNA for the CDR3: TGTGCCAGTAGTCACAGGGAAGGGTCTGGCTACACCTTC.

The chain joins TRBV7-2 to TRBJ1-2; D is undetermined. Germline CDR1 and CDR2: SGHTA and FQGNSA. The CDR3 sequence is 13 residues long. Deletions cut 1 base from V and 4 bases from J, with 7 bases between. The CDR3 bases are TGTGCCAGCAGCTTAGATGGCATCTATGGCTACACCTTC. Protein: CASSLDGIYGYTF.

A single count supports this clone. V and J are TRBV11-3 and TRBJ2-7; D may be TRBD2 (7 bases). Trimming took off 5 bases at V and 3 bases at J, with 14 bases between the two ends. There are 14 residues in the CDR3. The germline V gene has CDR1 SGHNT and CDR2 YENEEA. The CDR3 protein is CASSQRGGNYEQYV. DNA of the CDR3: TGTGCCAGCAGCCAGAGGGGGGGGAACTACGAGCAGTACGTC.

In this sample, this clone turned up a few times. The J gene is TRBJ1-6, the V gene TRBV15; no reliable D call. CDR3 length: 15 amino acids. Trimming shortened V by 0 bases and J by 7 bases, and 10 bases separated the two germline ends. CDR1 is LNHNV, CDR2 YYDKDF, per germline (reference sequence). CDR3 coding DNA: TGTGCCACCAGCAGAGAAGCGGGATCGAATTCACCCCTCCACTTT. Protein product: CATSREAGSNSPLHF.

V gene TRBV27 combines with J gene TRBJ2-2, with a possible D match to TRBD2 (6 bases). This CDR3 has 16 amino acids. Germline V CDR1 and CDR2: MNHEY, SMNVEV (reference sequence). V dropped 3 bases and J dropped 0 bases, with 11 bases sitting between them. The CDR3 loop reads CASSFVGGANTGELFF. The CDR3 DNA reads TGTGCCAGCAGTTTCGTGGGAGGCGCGAACACCGGGGAGCTGTTTTTT.

The CDR3 DNA is TGTGCCAGTAGTATTAGAGGGACTGAAGCTTTCTTT. This translates into CASSIRGTEAFF. This chain connects TRBV19 to TRBJ1-1; the D is unclear. V dropped 3 bases and J dropped 5 bases, with 7 bases sitting between them. Per germline, CDR1 LNHDA and CDR2 SQIVND (reference sequence). CDR3 size: 12 residues.

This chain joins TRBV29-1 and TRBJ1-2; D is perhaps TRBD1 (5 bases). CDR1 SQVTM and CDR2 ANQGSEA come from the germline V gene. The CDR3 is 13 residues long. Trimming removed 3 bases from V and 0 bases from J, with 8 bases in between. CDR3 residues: CSVDQQANYGYTF. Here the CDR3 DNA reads TGCAGCGTTGACCAACAGGCTAACTATGGCTACACCTTC.

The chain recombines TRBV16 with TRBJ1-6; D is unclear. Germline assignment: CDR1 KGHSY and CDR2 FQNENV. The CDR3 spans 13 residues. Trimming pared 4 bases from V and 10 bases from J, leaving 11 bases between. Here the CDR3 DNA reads TGTGCCAGCAGCCGACTCCAAGGCTCACCCCTCCACTTT. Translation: CASSRLQGSPLHF.

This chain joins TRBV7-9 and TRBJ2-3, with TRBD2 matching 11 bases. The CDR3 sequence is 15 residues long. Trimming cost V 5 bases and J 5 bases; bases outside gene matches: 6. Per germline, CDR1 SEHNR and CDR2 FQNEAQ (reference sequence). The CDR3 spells CASSTLAGVLDTQYF. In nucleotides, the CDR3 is TGTGCCAGCAGCACACTAGCGGGAGTATTAGATACGCAGTATTTT. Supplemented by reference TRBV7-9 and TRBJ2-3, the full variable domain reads DTGVSQNPRHKITKRGQNVTFRCDPISEHNRLYWYRQTLGQGPEFLTYFQNEAQLEKSRLLSDRFSAERPKGSFSTLEIQRTEQGDSAMYLCASSTLAGVLDTQYFGPGTRLTVL.

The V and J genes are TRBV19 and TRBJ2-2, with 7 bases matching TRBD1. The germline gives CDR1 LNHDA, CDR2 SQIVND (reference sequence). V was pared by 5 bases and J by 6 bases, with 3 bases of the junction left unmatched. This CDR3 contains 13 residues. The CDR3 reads CASSEQGAGELFF. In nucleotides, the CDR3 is TGTGCCAGTAGTGAGCAGGGGGCCGGGGAGCTGTTTTTT. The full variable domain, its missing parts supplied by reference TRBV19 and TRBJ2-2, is DGGITQSPKYLFRKEGQNVTLSCEQNLNHDAMYWYRQDPGQGLRLIYYSQIVNDFQKGDIAEGYSVSREKKESFPLTVTSAQKNPTAFYLCASSEQGAGELFFGEGSRLTVL.

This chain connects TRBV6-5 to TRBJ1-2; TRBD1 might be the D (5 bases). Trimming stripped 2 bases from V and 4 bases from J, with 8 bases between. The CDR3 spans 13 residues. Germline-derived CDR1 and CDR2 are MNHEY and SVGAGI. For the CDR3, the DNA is TGTGCCAGCAGTTACGACAGTTCCTATGGCTACACCTTC. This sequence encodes CASSYDSSYGYTF.

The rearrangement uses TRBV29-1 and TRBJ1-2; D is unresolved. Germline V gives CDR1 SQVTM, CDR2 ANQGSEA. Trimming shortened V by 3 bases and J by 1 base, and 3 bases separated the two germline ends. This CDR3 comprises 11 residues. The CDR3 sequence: CSVESNYGYTF. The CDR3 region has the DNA TGCAGCGTTGAGAGTAACTATGGCTACACCTTC.

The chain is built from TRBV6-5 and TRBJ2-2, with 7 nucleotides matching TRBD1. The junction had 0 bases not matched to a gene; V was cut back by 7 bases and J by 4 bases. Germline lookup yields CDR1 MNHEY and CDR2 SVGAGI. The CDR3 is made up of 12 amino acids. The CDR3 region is CASNRGTGELFF. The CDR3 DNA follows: TGTGCCAGCAACAGGGGCACCGGGGAGCTGTTTTTT.

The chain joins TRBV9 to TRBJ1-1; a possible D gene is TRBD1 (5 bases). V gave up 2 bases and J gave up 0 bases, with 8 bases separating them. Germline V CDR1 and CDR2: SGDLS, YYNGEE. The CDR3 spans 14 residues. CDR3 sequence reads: CASSVEGMNTEAFF. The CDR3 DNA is TGTGCCAGCAGCGTGGAGGGGATGAACACTGAAGCTTTCTTT.